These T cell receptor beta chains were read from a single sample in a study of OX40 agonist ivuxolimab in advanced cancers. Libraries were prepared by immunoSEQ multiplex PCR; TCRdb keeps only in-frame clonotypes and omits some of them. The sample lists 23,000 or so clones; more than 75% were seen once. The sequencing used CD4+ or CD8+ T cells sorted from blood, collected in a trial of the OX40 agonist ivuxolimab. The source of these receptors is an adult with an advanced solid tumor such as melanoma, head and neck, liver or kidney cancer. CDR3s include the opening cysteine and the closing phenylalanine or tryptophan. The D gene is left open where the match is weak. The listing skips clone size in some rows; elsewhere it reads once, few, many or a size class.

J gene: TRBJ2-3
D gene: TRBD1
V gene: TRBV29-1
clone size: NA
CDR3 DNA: TGCAGCGTTGAAGGACAGGGGGGCCACGGAGATACGCAGTATTTT
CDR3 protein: CSVEGQGGHGDTQYF

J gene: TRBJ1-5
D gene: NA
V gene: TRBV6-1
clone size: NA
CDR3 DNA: TGTGCCAGCAGTGACCGGATCAGGGGCGGAAATCAGCCCCAGCATTTT
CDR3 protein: CASSDRIRGGNQPQHF

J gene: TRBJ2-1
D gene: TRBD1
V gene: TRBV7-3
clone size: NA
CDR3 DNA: TGTGCCAGCAGCCCTACTACAGGGGCGCAGAGTGAGCAGTTCTTC
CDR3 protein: CASSPTTGAQSEQFF

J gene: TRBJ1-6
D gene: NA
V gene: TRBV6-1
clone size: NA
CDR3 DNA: TGTGCCACCGCGTGGGGTGACTATAATTCACCCCTCCACTTT
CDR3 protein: CATAWGDYNSPLHF

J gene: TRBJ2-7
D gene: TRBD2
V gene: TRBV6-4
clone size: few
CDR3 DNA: TGTGCCAGCAGTTCGGGACTAGCGGGAGTCGGCGAGCAGTACTTC
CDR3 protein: CASSSGLAGVGEQYF

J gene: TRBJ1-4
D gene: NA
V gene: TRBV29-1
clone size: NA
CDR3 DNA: TGCAGCGTTGGGGAATCAACTAATGAAAAACTGTTTTTT
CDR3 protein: CSVGESTNEKLFF

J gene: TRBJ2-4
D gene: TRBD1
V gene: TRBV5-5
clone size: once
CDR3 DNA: TGTGCCAGCAGCCACTGGACAGGGGGCGGAAACATTCAGTACTTC
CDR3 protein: CASSHWTGGGNIQYF

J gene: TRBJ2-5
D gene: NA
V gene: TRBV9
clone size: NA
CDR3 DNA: TGTGCCAGCAGCGTAGCTGGGGGGTTTCAACAAGAGACCCAGTACTTC
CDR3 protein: CASSVAGGFQQETQYF

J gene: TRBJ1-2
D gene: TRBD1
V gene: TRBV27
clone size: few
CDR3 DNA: TGTGCCAGCAGTTCACGTCCCGGGACAGGGGACTATGGCTACACCTTC
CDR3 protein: CASSSRPGTGDYGYTF

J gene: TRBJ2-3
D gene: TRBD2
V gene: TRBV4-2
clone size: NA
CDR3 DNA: TGTGCCAGCAGCAAGACTAGCGGGGGTGATACGCAGTATTTT
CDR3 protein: CASSKTSGGDTQYF

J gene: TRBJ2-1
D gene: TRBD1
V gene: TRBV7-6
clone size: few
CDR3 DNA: TGTGCCAGCAGCTTAGGGACAGGGGTGTACTACAATGAGCAGTTCTTC
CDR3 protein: CASSLGTGVYYNEQFF

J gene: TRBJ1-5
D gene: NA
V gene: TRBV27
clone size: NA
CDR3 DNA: TGTGCCAGCAGTACCACAGGAATGGCAGGGAGCCAGCCCCAGCATTTT
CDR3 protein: CASSTTGMAGSQPQHF

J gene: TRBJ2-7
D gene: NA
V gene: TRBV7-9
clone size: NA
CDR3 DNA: TGTGCCAGCAGCTTAGATGACGGACCTTACGAGCAGTACTTC
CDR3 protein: CASSLDDGPYEQYF

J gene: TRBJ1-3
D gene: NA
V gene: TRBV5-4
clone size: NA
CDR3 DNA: TGTGCCAGCAGCTTGGATTCTCAACAGGGCTACACCATATATTTT
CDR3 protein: CASSLDSQQGYTIYF

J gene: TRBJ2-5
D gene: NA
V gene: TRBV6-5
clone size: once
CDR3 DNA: TGTGCCAGCAGTTACTCCCCCACAGAGAGGGAGACCCAGTACTTC
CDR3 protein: CASSYSPTERETQYF

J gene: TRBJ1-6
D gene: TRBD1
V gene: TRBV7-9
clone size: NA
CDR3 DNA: TGTGCCAGCAGCTCACCGGGACAGAGGGATTCACCCCTCCACTTT
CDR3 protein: CASSSPGQRDSPLHF

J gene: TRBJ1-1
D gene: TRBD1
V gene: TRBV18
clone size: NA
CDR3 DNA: TGTGCCAGCTCACCATCCAGTCCCGGGACAGGGACCGGGAAAGCTTTCTTT
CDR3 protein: CASSPSSPGTGTGKAFF

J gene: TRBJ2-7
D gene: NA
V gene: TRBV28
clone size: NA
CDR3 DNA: TGTGCCAGCAGTTTAGGAGGGGTCCGGTACGAGCAGTACTTC
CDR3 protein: CASSLGGVRYEQYF

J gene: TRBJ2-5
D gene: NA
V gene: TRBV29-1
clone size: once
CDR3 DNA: TGCAGCGTTGAAGTGGCGGGAGAGACCCAGTACTTC
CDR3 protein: CSVEVAGETQYF

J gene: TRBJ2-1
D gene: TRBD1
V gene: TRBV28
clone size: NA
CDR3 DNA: TGTGCCAGCACCCCAGGGGGCGCGTTAGGGAATGAGCAGTTCTTC
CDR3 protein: CASTPGGALGNEQFF

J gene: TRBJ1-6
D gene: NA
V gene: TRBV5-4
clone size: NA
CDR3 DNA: TGTGCCAGCAGCCACGGACAGACCCTCTATAATTCACCCCTCCACTTT
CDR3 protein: CASSHGQTLYNSPLHF

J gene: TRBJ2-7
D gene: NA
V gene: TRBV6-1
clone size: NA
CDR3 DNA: TGTGCCAGCAGTGACAGGGGAACCTACGAGCAGTACTTC
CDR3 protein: CASSDRGTYEQYF

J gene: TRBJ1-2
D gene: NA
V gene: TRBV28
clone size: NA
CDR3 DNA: TGTGCCAGCTCCGGGGGAAACTATGGCTACACCTTC
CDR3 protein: CASSGGNYGYTF

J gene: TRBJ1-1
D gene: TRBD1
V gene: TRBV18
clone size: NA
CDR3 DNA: TGTGCCAGCTCAGACACAGGGGTGGCTTTCTTT
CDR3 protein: CASSDTGVAFF

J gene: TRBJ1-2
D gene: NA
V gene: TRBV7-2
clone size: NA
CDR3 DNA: TGTGCCAGCAGCCCCGATGGGACATCCGGCTACACCTTC
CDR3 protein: CASSPDGTSGYTF